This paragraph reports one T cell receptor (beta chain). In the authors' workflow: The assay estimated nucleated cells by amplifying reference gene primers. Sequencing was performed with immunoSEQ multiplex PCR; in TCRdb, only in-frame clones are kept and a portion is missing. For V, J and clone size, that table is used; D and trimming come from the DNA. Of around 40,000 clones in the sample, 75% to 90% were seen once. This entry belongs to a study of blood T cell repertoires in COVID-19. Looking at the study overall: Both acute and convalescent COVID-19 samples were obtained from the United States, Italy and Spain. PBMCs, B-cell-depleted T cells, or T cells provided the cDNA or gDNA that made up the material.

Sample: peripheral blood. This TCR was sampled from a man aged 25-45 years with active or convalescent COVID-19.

In nucleotides, the CDR3 is TGTGCCAGCAGACAGTACTCCTCCTATGGCTACACCTTC. It encodes CASRQYSSYGYTF. The chain recombines TRBV6-5 with TRBJ1-2; D ambiguous. V gave up 6 bases and J gave up 4 bases, with 12 bases separating them. The CDR3 covers 13 residues. Germline lookup yields CDR1 MNHEY and CDR2 SVGAGI.